The text below deals with one T cell receptor beta chain. CDR1 and CDR2 from the germline V gene are SGDLS and YYNGEE. V lost 4 bases and J lost 6, with 10 bases in between. The CDR3 is 12 amino acids. These data come from a study of control samples from healthy donors and cancer patients. Sequencing used immunoSEQ multiplex PCR; TCRdb keeps in-frame clones, though not all of them. The table lists 190,000 or so clones, 80% to 95% of them singletons, with about 1.5% in the top ten. The origin of this receptor is a man between 18 and 29 years old in good health. This chain links TRBV9 with TRBJ1-2; D is unresolved. The specimen was blood. The DNA of the CDR3 is TGTGCCAGCAGCCCCCAGCCAGATGGCTACACCTTC. Its translation is CASSPQPDGYTF.